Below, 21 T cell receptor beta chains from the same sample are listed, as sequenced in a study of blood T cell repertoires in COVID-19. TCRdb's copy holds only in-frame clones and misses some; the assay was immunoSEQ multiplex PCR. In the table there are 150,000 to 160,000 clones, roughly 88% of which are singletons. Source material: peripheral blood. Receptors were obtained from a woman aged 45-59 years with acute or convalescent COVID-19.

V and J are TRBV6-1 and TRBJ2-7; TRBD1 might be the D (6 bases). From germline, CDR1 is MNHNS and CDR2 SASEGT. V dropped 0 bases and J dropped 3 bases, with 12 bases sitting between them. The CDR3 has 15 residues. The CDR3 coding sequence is TGTGCCAGCAGTGAAGCAATAACAGGGTACTACGAGCAGTACTTC. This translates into CASSEAITGYYEQYF.

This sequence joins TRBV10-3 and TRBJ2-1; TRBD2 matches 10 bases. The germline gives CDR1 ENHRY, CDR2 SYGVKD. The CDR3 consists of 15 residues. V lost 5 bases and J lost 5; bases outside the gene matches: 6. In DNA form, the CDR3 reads TGTGCCATCAGTCCCACAGCGGGGGGGAACAATGAGCAGTTCTTC. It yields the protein CAISPTAGGNNEQFF.

The CDR3 loop is CATSPAGEGEETQYF. The CDR3 DNA reads TGTGCCACCAGTCCGGCAGGGGAGGGAGAAGAGACCCAGTACTTC. This sequence joins TRBV24-1 and TRBJ2-5, with D tentatively TRBD2 (7 bases). Germline loops: CDR1 KGHDR, CDR2 SFDVKD. CDR3 length equals 15 residues. V was trimmed by 6 bases and J by 3 bases, leaving 16 bases between them.

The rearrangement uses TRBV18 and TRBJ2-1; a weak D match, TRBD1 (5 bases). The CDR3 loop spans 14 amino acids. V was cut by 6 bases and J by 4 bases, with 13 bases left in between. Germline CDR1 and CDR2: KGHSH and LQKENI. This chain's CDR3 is CASSDQGTYNEQFF. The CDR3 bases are TGTGCCAGCTCCGATCAGGGAACTTACAATGAGCAGTTCTTC.

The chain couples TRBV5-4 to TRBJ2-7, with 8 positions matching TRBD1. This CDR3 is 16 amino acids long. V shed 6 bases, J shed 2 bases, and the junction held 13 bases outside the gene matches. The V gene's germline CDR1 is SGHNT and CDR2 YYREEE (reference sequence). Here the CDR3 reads CASNPDMRQGTYEQYF. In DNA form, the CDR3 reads TGTGCCAGCAACCCGGACATGAGACAGGGGACCTACGAGCAGTACTTC.

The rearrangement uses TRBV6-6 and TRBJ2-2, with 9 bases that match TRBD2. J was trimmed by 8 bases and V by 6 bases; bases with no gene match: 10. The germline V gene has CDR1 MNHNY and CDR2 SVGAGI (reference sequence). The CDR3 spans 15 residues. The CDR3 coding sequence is TGTGCCAGCAGGTCGGCGGGGGGGCCTGGTGGGGAGCTGTTTTTT. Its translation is CASRSAGGPGGELFF.

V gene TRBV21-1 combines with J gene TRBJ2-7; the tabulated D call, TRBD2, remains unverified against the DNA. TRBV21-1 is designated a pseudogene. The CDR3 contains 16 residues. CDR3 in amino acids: CASSKERTQAAYEQYF. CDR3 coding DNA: TGTGCCAGCAGCAAAGAACGAACTCAAGCGGCCTACGAGCAGTACTTC.

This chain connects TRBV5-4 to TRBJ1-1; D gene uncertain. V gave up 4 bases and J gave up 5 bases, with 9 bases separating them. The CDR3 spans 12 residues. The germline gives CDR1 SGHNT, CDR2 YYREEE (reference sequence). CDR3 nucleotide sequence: TGTGCCAGCAGCCGAGGAGGGACTGAAGCTTTCTTT. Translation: CASSRGGTEAFF.

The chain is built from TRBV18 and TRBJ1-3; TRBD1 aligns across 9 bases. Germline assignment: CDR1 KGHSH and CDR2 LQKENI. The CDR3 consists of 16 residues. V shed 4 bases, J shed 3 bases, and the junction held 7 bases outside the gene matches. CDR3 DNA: TGTGCCAGCTCACGCGACAGGGGGAGGTTTGGAAACACCATATATTTT. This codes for CASSRDRGRFGNTIYF.

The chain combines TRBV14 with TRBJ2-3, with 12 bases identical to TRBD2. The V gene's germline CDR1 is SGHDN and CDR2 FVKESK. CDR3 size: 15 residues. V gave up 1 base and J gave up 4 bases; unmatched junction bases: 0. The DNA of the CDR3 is TGTGCCAGCAGCCAAGCTAGCGGGGGGGCAGATACGCAGTATTTT. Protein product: CASSQASGGADTQYF.

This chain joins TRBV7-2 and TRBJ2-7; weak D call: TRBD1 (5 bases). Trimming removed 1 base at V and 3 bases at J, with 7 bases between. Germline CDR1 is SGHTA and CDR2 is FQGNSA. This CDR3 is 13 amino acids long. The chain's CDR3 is CASSLGQHYEQYF. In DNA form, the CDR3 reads TGTGCCAGCAGCTTAGGACAGCACTACGAGCAGTACTTC.

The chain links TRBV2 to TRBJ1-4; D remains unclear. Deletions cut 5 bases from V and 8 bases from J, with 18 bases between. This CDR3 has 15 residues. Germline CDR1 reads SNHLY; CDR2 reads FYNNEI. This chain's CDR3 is CASSSYRTYPEKLFF. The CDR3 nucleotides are TGTGCCAGCAGTTCATACCGCACCTACCCAGAAAAACTGTTTTTT.

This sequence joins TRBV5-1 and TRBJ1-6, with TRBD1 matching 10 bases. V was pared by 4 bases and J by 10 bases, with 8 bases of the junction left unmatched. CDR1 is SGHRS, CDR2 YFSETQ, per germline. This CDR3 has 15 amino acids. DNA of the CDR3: TGCGCCAGCAGCGCTTCCGGGACAGGGGAATCACCCCTCCACTTT. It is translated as CASSASGTGESPLHF.

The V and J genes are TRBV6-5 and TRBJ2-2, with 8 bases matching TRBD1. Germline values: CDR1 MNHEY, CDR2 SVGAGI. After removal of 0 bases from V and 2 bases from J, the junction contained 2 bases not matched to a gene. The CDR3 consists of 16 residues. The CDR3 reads CASSYSTGVNTGELFF. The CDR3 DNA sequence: TGTGCCAGCAGTTACTCGACAGGGGTTAACACCGGGGAGCTGTTTTTT.

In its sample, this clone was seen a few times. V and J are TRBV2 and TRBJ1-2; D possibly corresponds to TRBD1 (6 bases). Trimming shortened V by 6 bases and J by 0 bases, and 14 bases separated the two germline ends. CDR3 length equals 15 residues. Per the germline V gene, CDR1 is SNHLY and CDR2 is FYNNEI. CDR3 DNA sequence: TGTGCCAGCAGGGAACAGGGTAACCCTAACTATGGCTACACCTTC. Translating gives CASREQGNPNYGYTF.

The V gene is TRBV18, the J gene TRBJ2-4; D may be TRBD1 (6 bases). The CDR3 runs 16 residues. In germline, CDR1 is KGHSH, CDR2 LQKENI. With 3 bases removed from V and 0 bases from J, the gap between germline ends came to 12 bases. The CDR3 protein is CASSPTTGIAKNIQYF. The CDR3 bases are TGTGCCAGCTCACCGACAACAGGGATAGCCAAAAACATTCAGTACTTC. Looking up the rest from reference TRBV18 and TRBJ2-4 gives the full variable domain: NAGVMQNPRHLVRRRGQEARLRCSPMKGHSHVYWYRQLPEEGLKFMVYLQKENIIDESGMPKERFSAEFPKEGPSILRIQQVVRGDSAAYFCASSPTTGIAKNIQYFGAGTRLSVL.

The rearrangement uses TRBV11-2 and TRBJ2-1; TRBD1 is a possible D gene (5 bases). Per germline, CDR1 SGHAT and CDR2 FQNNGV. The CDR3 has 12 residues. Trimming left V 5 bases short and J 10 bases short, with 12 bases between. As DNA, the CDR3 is TGTGCCAGCAGCCCGATGGGGCCCGAGCAGTTCTTC. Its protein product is CASSPMGPEQFF.

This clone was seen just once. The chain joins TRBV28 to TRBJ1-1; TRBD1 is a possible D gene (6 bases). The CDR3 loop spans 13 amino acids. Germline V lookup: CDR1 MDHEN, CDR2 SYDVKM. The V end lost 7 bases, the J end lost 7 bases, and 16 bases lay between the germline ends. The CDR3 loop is CASTLPQQGEAFF. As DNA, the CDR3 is TGTGCCAGCACTTTGCCCCAACAGGGTGAAGCTTTCTTT.

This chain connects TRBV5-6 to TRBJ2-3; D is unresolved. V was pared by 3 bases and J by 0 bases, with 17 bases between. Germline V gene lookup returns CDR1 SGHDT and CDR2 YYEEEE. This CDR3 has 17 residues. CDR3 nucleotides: TGTGCCAGCAGCTACTATACCCCGACCGGCAGCACAGATACGCAGTATTTT. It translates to CASSYYTPTGSTDTQYF.

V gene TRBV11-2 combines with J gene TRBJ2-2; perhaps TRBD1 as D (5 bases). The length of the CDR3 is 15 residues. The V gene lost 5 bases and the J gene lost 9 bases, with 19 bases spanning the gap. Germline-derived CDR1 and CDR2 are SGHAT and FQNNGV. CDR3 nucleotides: TGTGCCAGCAGCCAGTTTAGGGGTCTCGGTCGGGAGCTGTTTTTT. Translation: CASSQFRGLGRELFF.

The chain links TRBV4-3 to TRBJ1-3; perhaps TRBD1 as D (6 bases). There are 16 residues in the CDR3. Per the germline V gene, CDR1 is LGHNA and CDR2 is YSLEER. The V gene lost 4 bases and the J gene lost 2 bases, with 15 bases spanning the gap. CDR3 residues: CASSPNRVVAGNTIYF. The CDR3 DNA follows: TGCGCCAGCAGCCCAAACAGGGTGGTCGCTGGAAACACCATATATTTT.